These 15 T cell receptor beta chains originate from one sample sequenced in a study of T-cell reconstitution after alpha-beta-depleted transplantation in children. TCRbeta library preparation incorporated unique molecular identifiers. One entry per CDR3 protein, called by TCRdb with MiXCR from the PCR reads. The sample consists of approximately 980,000 distinct CDR3 sequences, less than 30% of them appearing once. The sequencing here drew on PBMCs, mostly from graft donor cells, taken 360 days after TCRalphabeta/CD19-depleted stem cell transplant. The source is a boy younger than two who had a stem cell transplant for SCID, so the T cells may come from the graft donor.

The gene calls are TRBV6-2 or TRBV6-3 and TRBJ1-5, with 8 bases lining up with TRBD1. The CDR3 runs 18 residues. V lost 0 bases and J lost 2; bases outside the gene matches: 9. CDR1 is MNHEY, CDR2 SVGEGT, per germline. The CDR3 DNA reads as TGTGCCAGCAGTTACTCGAAGCAGGGGGCGGTTGGCAATCAGCCCCAGCATTTT. Its protein product is CASSYSKQGAVGNQPQHF.

This clonotype was recorded a few times. V usage is TRBV5-1 and J usage is TRBJ2-1; 14 nucleotides match TRBD2. There are 18 residues in the CDR3. V lost 4 bases, J lost 3 bases, and 9 bases stayed unmatched. Germline CDR1 SGHRS, CDR2 YFSETQ. DNA of the CDR3: TGCGCCAGCAGCCTCGGACTAGCGGGGGGCCAAAACTACAATGAGCAGTTCTTC. Translating it yields CASSLGLAGGQNYNEQFF.

The chain has TRBV27 and TRBJ2-7; D is ambiguous. The CDR3 spans 15 residues. The V end lost 7 bases, the J end lost 6 bases, and 22 bases lay between the germline ends. CDR1 is MNHEY and CDR2 is SMNVEV in the germline V gene (reference sequence). CDR3 DNA sequence: TGTGCCAGCACCACGAGTGGGTCCTGGTTGGGCGAGCAGTACTTC. It yields the protein CASTTSGSWLGEQYF.

This clonotype occurred a few times. The DNA of the CDR3 is TGTGCCAGCAGCTTACATCCGCTCGGGACTAGCGGGGGGGCATACAATGAGCAGTTCTTC. This sequence encodes CASSLHPLGTSGGAYNEQFF. The chain couples TRBV11-2 to TRBJ2-1; TRBD2 matches 16 bases. The CDR3 sequence is 20 residues long. Germline CDR1 reads SGHAT; CDR2 reads FQNNGV. The J segment lost 4 bases and the V segment lost 2 bases, leaving 11 bases of the junction unmatched.

V is TRBV9 and J is TRBJ2-3; D unclear. The CDR3 has 16 amino acids. Germline loops: CDR1 SGDLS, CDR2 YYNGEE. The V end lost 2 bases, the J end lost 0 bases, and 13 bases lay between the germline ends. The CDR3 DNA follows: TGTGCCAGCAGCGTGTGGCACTCCTCTAGCACAGATACGCAGTATTTT. This encodes CASSVWHSSSTDTQYF.

The chain combines TRBV15 with TRBJ2-7; TRBD2 might be the D (5 bases). Germline V gene data show CDR1 as LNHNV and CDR2 as YYDKDF (reference sequence). The CDR3 runs to 16 residues. V shed 1 base and J shed 5 bases, with 18 bases lying between them. The CDR3 DNA reads as TGTGCCACCAGCAGAGCCCGAAGCGGATACCGTGACGAGCAGTACTTC. This sequence encodes CATSRARSGYRDEQYF.

The chain combines TRBV20-1 with TRBJ2-4; D possibly matches TRBD1 or TRBD2 (5 bases each). Between the trimmed V and J ends, which lost 5 bases and 4 bases, there was a span of 9 bases. The CDR3 extends over 12 amino acids. Germline values: CDR1 DFQATT, CDR2 SNEGSKA (reference sequence). CDR3 region: CSAPGTKNIQYF. The CDR3 DNA is TGCAGTGCTCCTGGGACGAAAAACATTCAGTACTTC.

This clonotype has more than one count but fewer than ten. The chain combines TRBV24-1 with TRBJ2-1, with TRBD2 matching over 11 bases. The germline V gene has CDR1 KGHDR and CDR2 SFDVKD. V lost 4 bases to trimming and J lost 10 bases; unmatched junction nucleotides: 17. The CDR3 is 18 residues long. CDR3 in amino acids: CATSDRFPLAGAKGEQFF. For the CDR3, the DNA is TGTGCCACCAGTGACCGATTCCCACTAGCGGGGGCAAAAGGGGAGCAGTTCTTC.

This chain links TRBV3-1 with TRBJ2-5; 13 bases align to TRBD2. Germline V CDR1 and CDR2: LGHDT, YNNKEL (reference sequence). The length of the CDR3 is 16 residues. V lost 4 bases to trimming and J lost 5 bases; unmatched junction nucleotides: 7. CDR3 residues: CASSLRTSGGGETQYF. The CDR3 nucleotides read TGTGCCAGCAGCCTAAGGACTAGCGGGGGCGGGGAGACCCAGTACTTC.

V gene TRBV20-1 combines with J gene TRBJ2-1; D is unresolved. Germline V gives CDR1 DFQATT, CDR2 SNEGSKA (reference sequence). CDR3 length equals 13 residues. V was trimmed by 0 bases and J by 6 bases, leaving 9 bases between them. The chain's CDR3 is CSAREWSSNEQFF. The CDR3 nucleotides are TGCAGTGCTAGAGAATGGTCCAGCAATGAGCAGTTCTTC.

This chain joins TRBV5-1 and TRBJ2-3; TRBD1 matches 9 bases. V trimming: 2 bases; J trimming: 10 bases; junction bases outside the gene matches: 23. Germline CDR1 is SGHRS and CDR2 is YFSETQ. The CDR3 is 19 amino acids. The CDR3 region is CASSLGTGMRGSSGMPQYF. The CDR3 DNA reads as TGCGCCAGCAGCTTAGGGACAGGGATGCGGGGGTCAAGTGGGATGCCGCAGTATTTT.

There are a few counts of this clonotype. V gene TRBV25-1 combines with J gene TRBJ2-2; D perhaps matches TRBD1 (6 bases). This CDR3 is built from 15 residues. The germline V gene encodes CDR1 MGHDK and CDR2 SYGVNS. V shed 0 bases and J shed 6 bases, with 11 bases lying between them. CDR3 nucleotides: TGTGCCAGCAGTGAATACCCCTCAGGGGCCGGGGAGCTGTTTTTT. This codes for CASSEYPSGAGELFF.

There are a few counts of this clonotype. This chain connects TRBV6-1 to TRBJ2-2; possible D gene TRBD2, 7 bases. The germline V gene has CDR1 MNHNS and CDR2 SASEGT. Trimming took 5 bases from V and 1 from J, leaving 23 bases between them. This CDR3 region has 19 residues. The CDR3 bases are TGTGCCAGCAGTCCACTGGCGGGGGCGGCTTGGATGAACACCGGGGAGCTGTTTTTT. Protein: CASSPLAGAAWMNTGELFF.

The V and J genes are TRBV5-1 and TRBJ2-7; D possibly corresponds to TRBD1 (6 bases). The V end was cut by 4 bases, the J end by 4 bases, with 15 bases between. The CDR3 runs 14 residues. The germline gives CDR1 SGHRS, CDR2 YFSETQ. The CDR3 region has the DNA TGCGCCAGCAGCGGCTTTGACAGGTTATACGAGCAGTACTTC. Translating gives CASSGFDRLYEQYF.

V usage is TRBV5-1 and J usage is TRBJ2-1; 12 nucleotides line up with TRBD1. CDR1 SGHRS and CDR2 YFSETQ come from the germline V gene. The CDR3 is 15 amino acids. The J segment lost 9 bases and the V segment lost 2 bases, leaving 6 bases of the junction unmatched. In DNA, the CDR3 is TGCGCCAGCAGCTTCTCGGGACAGGGGGCGTTTGAGCAGTTCTTC. This sequence encodes CASSFSGQGAFEQFF.